Presented here are 5 T cell receptor beta chains from one specimen sequenced in a study of blood T cells in healthy people across ages. Together with a sample-barcoded 5' primer, a J-beta primer mix was included in a second PCR lasting about 6 to 11 cycles. TCRdb recomputed calls from the 5' RACE reads with MiXCR, one row per CDR3 protein. Of 600,000 to 800,000 distinct CDR3 sequences listed, 52% are singletons. Sequenced input: blood. The origin of the receptors is a woman at least 80 years old in good health.

This clonotype has at least ten counts. The rearrangement joins TRBV10-3 to TRBJ2-7; TRBD1 aligns across 7 bases. CDR3 length equals 15 residues. Per the germline V gene, CDR1 is ENHRY and CDR2 is SYGVKD. The ends lost 0 bases at V and 2 bases at J; junction bases unmatched: 4. The CDR3 loop is CAISESQGRTYEQYF. The CDR3, as DNA: TGTGCCATCAGTGAGTCACAGGGGCGGACCTACGAGCAGTACTTC.

This clonotype was observed at least ten times. The V call is TRBV7-2, the J call TRBJ2-1; D gene ambiguous. Germline CDR1 and CDR2: SGHTA and FQGNSA. This CDR3 contains 12 residues. V lost 5 bases and J lost 9, with 11 bases in between. CDR3 sequence reads: CASSVIRVEQFF. Written as DNA, the CDR3 is TGTGCCAGCAGCGTAATAAGGGTTGAGCAGTTCTTC.

Only a few counts were recorded for this clonotype. The gene calls are TRBV5-1 and TRBJ2-7, with D unresolved. V lost 0 bases to trimming and J lost 2 bases, with 9 bases between them. CDR1 and CDR2 from the germline V gene are SGHRS and YFSETQ. This CDR3 comprises 14 residues. The CDR3 region is CASSLEIYTYEQYF. Written as DNA, the CDR3 is TGCGCCAGCAGCTTGGAGATATACACCTACGAGCAGTACTTC. The full variable domain, rest sourced from reference TRBV5-1 and TRBJ2-7, is KAGVTQTPRYLIKTRGQQVTLSCSPISGHRSVSWYQQTPGQGLQFLFEYFSETQRNKGNFPGRFSGRQFSNSRSEMNVSTLELGDSALYLCASSLEIYTYEQYFGPGTRLTVT.

The V and J genes are TRBV7-8 and TRBJ1-2; 10 bases are a match to TRBD1. Germline V CDR1 and CDR2: SGHVS, FQNEAQ. Losses at the gene ends were 4 bases for V and 4 bases for J; bases not matched to a gene: 12. This CDR3 contains 17 residues. Here the CDR3 DNA reads TGTGCCAGCAGCTCCAATTTCCTGGACAGGGGGGCCTATGGCTACACCTTC. This encodes CASSSNFLDRGAYGYTF.

The chain combines TRBV20-1 with TRBJ1-6, with TRBD1 identical over 9 bases. From germline, CDR1 is DFQATT and CDR2 SNEGSKA (reference sequence). The trim removed 8 bases at V and 5 bases at J, leaving 7 bases unmatched. This CDR3 region has 14 residues. Here the CDR3 reads CSLPRTGDNSPLHF. The CDR3 bases are TGCAGTCTTCCCCGGACAGGGGATAATTCACCCCTCCACTTT.